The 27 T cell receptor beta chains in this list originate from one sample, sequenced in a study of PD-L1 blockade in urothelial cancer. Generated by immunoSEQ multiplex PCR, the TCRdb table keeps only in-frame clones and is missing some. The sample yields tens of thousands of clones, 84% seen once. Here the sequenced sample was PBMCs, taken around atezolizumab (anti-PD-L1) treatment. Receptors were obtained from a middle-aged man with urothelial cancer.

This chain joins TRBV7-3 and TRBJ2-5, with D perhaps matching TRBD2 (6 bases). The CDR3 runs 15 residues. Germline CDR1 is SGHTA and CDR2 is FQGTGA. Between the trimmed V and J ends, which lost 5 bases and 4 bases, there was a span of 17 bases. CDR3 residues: CASSPTGGMGETQYF. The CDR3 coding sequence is TGTGCCAGCAGCCCAACAGGCGGGATGGGAGAGACCCAGTACTTC.

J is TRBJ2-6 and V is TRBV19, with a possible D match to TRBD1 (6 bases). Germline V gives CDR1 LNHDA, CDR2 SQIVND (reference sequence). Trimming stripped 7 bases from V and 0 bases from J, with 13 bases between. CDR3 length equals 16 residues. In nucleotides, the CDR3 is TGTGCCAGTAAGGACAGAGCGAACTCTGGGGCCAACGTCCTGACTTTC. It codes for CASKDRANSGANVLTF.

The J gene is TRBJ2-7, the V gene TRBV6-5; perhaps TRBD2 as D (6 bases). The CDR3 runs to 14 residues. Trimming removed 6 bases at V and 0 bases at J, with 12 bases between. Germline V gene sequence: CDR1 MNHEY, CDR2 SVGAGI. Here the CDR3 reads CASRLLAPSYEQYF. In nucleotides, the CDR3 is TGTGCCAGCAGGTTGCTAGCGCCCTCCTACGAGCAGTACTTC.

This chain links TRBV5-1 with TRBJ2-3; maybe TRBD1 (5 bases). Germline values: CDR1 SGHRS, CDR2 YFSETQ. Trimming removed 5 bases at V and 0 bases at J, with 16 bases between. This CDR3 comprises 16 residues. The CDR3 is CASRSLEGESTDTQYF. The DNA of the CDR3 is TGCGCCAGCAGGTCCTTAGAAGGGGAAAGCACAGATACGCAGTATTTT. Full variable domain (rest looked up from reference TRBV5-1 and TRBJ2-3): KAGVTQTPRYLIKTRGQQVTLSCSPISGHRSVSWYQQTPGQGLQFLFEYFSETQRNKGNFPGRFSGRQFSNSRSEMNVSTLELGDSALYLCASRSLEGESTDTQYFGPGTRLTVL.

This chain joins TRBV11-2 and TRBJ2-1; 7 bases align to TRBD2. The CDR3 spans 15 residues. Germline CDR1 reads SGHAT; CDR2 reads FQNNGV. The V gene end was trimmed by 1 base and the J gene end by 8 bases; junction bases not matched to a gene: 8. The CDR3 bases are TGTGCCAGCAGCTTAGGAGGGAGGGAGGATGATGAGCAGTTCTTC. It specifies CASSLGGREDDEQFF.

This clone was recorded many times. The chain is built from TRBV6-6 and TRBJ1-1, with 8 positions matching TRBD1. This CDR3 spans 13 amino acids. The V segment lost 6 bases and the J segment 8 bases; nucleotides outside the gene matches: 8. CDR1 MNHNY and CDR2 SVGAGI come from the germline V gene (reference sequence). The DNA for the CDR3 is TGTGCCAGCAGGATAATGGGACAGGCGGAAGCTTTCTTT. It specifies CASRIMGQAEAFF.

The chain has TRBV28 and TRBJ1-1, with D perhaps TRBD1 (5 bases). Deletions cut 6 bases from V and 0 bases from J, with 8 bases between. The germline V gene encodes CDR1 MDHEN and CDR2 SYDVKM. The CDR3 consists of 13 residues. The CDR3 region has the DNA TGTGCCAGCAGACCGACAGTGAACACTGAAGCTTTCTTT. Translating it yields CASRPTVNTEAFF.

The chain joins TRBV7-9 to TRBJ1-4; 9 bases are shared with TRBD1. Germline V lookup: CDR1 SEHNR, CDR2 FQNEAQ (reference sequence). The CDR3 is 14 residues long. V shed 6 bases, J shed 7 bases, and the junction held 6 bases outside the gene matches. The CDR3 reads CASSSTGGSEKLFF. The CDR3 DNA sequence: TGTGCCAGCAGTTCGACAGGGGGGAGTGAAAAACTGTTTTTT.

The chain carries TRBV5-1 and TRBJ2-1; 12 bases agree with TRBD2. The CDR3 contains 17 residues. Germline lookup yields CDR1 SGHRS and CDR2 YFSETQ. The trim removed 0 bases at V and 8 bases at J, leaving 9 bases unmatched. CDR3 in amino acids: CASSLEVTSGRLHEQFF. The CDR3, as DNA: TGCGCCAGCAGCTTGGAGGTGACTAGCGGGAGACTACATGAGCAGTTCTTC.

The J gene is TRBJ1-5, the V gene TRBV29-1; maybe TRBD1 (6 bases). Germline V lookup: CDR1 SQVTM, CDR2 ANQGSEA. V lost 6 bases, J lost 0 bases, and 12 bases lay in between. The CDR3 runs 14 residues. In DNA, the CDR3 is TGCAGCGTCCGGGACACACATAGCAATCAGCCCCAGCATTTT. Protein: CSVRDTHSNQPQHF.

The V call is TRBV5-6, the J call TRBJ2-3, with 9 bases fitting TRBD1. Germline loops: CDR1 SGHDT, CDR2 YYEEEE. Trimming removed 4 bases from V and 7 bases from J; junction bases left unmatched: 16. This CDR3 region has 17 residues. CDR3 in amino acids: CASSSSRDRALFYTQYF. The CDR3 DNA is TGTGCCAGCAGCAGTAGCCGGGACAGGGCTCTTTTCTATACGCAGTATTTT.

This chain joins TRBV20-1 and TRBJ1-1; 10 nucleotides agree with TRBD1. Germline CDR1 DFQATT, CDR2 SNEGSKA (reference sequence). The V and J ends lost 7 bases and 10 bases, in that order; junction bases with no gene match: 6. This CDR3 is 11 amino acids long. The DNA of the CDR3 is TGCAGTGTTGGGACAGGGGAAGGAGCTTTCTTT. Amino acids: CSVGTGEGAFF.

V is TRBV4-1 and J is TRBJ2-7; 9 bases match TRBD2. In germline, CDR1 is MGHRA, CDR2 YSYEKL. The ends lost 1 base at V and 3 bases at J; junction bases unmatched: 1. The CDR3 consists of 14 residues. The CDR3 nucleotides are TGCGCCAGCAGCCAAGTAGCGGGAGTCTACGAGCAGTACTTC. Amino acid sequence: CASSQVAGVYEQYF.

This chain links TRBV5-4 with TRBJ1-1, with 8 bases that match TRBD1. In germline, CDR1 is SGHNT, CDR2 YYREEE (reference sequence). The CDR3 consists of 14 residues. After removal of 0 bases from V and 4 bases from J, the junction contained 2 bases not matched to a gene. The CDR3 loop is CASSLADRGTEAFF. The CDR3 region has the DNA TGTGCCAGCAGCTTGGCAGACAGGGGCACTGAAGCTTTCTTT.

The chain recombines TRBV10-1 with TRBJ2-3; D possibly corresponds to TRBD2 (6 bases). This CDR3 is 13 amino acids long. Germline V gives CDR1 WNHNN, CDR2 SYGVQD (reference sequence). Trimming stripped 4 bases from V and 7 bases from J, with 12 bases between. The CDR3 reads CASSVQAGNTQYF. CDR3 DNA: TGCGCCAGCAGTGTACAGGCGGGAAATACGCAGTATTTT.

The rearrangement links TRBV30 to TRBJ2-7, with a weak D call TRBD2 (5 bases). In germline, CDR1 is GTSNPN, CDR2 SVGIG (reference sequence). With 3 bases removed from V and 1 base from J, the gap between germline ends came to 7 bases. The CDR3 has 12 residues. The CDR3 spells CAWSGVSYEQYF. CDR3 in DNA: TGTGCCTGGAGCGGGGTTTCCTACGAGCAGTACTTC.

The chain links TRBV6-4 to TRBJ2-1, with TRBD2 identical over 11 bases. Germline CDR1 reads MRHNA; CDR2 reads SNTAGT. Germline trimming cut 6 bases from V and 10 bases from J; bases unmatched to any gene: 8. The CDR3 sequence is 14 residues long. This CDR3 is CASRRLAGSGEQFF. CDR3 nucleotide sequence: TGTGCCAGCAGGAGACTAGCGGGGTCCGGGGAGCAGTTCTTC.

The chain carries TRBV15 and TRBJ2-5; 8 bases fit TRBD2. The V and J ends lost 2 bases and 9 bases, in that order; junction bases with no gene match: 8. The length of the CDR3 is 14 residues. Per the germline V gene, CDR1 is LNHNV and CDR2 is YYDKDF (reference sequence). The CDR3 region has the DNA TGTGCCACCAGCAGAAGAGCGGGGGACGAGGCCCAGTACTTC. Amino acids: CATSRRAGDEAQYF.

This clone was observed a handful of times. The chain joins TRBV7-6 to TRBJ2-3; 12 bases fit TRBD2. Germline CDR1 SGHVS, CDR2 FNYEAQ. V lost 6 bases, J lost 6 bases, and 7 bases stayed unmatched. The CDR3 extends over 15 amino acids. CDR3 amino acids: CASSSTSGRGDTQYF. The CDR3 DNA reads TGTGCCAGCAGTTCGACTAGCGGGAGAGGGGATACGCAGTATTTT. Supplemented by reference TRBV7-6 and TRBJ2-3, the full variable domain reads GAGVSQSPRYKVTKRGQDVALRCDPISGHVSLYWYRQALGQGPEFLTYFNYEAQQDKSGLPNDRFSAERPEGSISTLTIQRTEQRDSAMYRCASSSTSGRGDTQYFGPGTRLTVL.

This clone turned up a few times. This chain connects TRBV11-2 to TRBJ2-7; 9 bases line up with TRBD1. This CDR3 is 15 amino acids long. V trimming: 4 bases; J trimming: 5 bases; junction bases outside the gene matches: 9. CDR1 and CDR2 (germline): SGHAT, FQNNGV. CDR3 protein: CASSSLRDRVHEQYF. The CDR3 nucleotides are TGTGCCAGCAGCTCGCTTAGGGACAGGGTCCACGAGCAGTACTTC.

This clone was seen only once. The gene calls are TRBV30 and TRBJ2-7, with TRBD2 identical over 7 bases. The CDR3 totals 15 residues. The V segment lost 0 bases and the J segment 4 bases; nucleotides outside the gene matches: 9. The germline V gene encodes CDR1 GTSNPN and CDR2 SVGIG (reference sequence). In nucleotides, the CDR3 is TGTGCCTGGAGTGTAAGTGAGACTAGCTGGTACGAGCAGTACTTC. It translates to CAWSVSETSWYEQYF.

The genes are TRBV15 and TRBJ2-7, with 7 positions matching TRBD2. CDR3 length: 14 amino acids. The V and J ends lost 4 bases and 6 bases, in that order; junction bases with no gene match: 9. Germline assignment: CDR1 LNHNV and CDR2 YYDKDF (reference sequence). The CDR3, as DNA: TGTGCCACCAGCAAGAGGGCGGGAGAAGGCGAGCAGTACTTC. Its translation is CATSKRAGEGEQYF.

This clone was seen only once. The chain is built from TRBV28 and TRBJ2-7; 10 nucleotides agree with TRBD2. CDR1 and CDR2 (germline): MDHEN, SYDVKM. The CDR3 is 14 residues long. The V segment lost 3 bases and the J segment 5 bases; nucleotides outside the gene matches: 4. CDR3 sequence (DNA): TGTGCCAGCAGTTTTTCTAGCGGGAGTAACGAGCAGTACTTC. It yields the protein CASSFSSGSNEQYF.

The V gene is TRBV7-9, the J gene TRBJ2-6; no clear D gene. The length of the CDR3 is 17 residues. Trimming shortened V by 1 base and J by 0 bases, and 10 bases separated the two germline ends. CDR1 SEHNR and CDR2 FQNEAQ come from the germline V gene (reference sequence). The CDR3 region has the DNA TGTGCCAGCAGCTTAGGTTCTGGCCTCTCTGGGGCCAACGTCCTGACTTTC. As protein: CASSLGSGLSGANVLTF.

The CDR3 DNA reads as TGTGCCAGCAGTTACTTTAGCGGAGGATTCAATGAGCAGTTCTTC. Translated, it gives CASSYFSGGFNEQFF. The V and J genes are TRBV6-5 and TRBJ2-1, with a possible D match to TRBD2 (6 bases). The V end lost 1 base, the J end lost 6 bases, and 13 bases lay between the germline ends. Germline V gene sequence: CDR1 MNHEY, CDR2 SVGAGI. The CDR3 has 15 residues.

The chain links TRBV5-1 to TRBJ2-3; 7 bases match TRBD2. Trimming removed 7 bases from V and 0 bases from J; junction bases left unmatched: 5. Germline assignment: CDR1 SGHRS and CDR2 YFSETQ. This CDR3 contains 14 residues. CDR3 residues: CASFPSGSTDTQYF. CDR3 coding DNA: TGCGCCAGCTTCCCTAGCGGAAGCACAGATACGCAGTATTTT.

The CDR3, as DNA: TGCGCCAGCAGCTTGGCCGGGGACGAGCAGTACTTC. It codes for CASSLAGDEQYF. V and J are TRBV5-1 and TRBJ2-7; possible D gene TRBD2, 5 bases. CDR1 is SGHRS and CDR2 is YFSETQ in the germline V gene. Trimming shortened V by 0 bases and J by 5 bases, and 6 bases separated the two germline ends. This CDR3 is 12 amino acids long. Together with reference TRBV5-1 and TRBJ2-7, the CDR3 gives the full variable domain: KAGVTQTPRYLIKTRGQQVTLSCSPISGHRSVSWYQQTPGQGLQFLFEYFSETQRNKGNFPGRFSGRQFSNSRSEMNVSTLELGDSALYLCASSLAGDEQYFGPGTRLTVT.